This T cell receptor (beta chain) was captured in a study of T cells in Graves' hyperthyroidism and ophthalmopathy. CDR3 size: 13 residues. Per germline, CDR1 MDHEN and CDR2 SYDVKM. Trimming took 6 bases from V and 8 from J; bases not matched to a gene: 6. TCR beta CDR3 regions were amplified from RNA transcripts. The primer set for the first-round RT-PCR of the TCR CDR3 was HTBI. TCRdb re-analysed the multiplex PCR reads in MiXCR, keeping a single row per CDR3 protein. The repertoire holds under 350,000 distinct CDR3 sequences, with 15% to 20% as singletons. The definition of stable Graves' hyperthyroidism was no ophthalmopathy progression within 18 months. This clonotype appeared a few times.

The chain is built from TRBV28 and TRBJ1-2; 10 bases are a match to TRBD1. The TCR was taken from a woman aged 45-65 years with Graves' hyperthyroidism. The sequenced sample was blood. The CDR3 DNA follows: TGTGCCAGCAGGCAAGACAGGGGGCTGGGCTACACCTTC. Encoded protein: CASRQDRGLGYTF.